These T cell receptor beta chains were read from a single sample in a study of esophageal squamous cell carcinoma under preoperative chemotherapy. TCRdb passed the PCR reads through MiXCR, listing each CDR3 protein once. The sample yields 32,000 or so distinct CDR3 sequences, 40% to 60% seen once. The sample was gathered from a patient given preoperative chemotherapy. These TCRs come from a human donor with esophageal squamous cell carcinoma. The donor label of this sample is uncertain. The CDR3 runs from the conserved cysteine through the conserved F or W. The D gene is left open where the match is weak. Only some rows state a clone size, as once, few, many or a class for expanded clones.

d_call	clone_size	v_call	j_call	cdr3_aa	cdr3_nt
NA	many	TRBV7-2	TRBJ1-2	CASSDQTLGYTF	TGTGCCAGCAGTGACCAGACCCTGGGCTACACCTTC
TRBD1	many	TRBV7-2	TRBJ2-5	CASSPDRGGETQYF	TGTGCCAGCAGCCCTGACAGGGGGGGAGAGACCCAGTACTTC
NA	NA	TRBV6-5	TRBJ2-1	CASSYSNAREQFF	TGTGCCAGCAGTTACTCGAATGCTCGCGAGCAGTTCTTC
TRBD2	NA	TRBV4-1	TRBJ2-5	CASSQGHALTSGSVETQYF	TGCGCCAGCAGCCAAGGGCACGCCTTGACTAGCGGGAGTGTTGAGACCCAGTACTTC
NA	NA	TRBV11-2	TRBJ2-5	CASRLKRGRATETQYF	TGTGCCAGCAGGTTGAAACGGGGACGAGCGACAGAGACCCAGTACTTC
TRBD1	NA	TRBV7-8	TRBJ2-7	CASTRGQGGPYEQYF	TGTGCCAGCACCAGAGGACAGGGGGGTCCCTACGAGCAGTACTTC
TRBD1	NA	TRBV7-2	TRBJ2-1	CASSLVRDRGSGWLF	TGTGCCAGCAGCTTAGTCCGGGACAGGGGCTCCGGATGGCTCTTC
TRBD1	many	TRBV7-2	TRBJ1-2	CASSSTGYGYTF	TGTGCCAGCAGCTCGACAGGGTATGGCTACACCTTC
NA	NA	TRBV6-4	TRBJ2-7	CASSPNSGTFLYEQYF	TGTGCCAGCAGCCCCAACTCCGGGACATTCCTTTACGAGCAGTACTTC
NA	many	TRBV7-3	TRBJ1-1	CASSLAPRGGTEAFF	TGTGCCAGCAGCTTAGCCCCAAGGGGGGGCACTGAAGCTTTCTTT
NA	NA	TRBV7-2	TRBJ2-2	CASSLEAYPGSGELFF	TGTGCCAGCAGCTTAGAGGCCTACCCGGGCTCCGGGGAGCTGTTTTTT
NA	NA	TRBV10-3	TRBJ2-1	CAISGGSYNEQFF	TGTGCCATCAGTGGGGGTTCCTACAATGAGCAGTTCTTC
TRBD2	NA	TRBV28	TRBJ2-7	CASSSRTSVFETQYF	TGTGCCAGCAGTTCCAGGACTAGCGTCTTTGAGACACAGTACTTC
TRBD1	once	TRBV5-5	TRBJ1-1	CASRPQGTEAFF	TGTGCCAGCAGGCCACAGGGGACTGAAGCTTTCTTT
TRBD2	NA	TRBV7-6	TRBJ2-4	CASRVAGSRAKNTQYF	TGTGCCAGCCGCGTAGCGGGGAGTAGGGCCAAAAACACGCAGTACTTC
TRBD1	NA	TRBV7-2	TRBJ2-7	CASSLRATGNYEQYF	TGTGCCAGCAGCTTGCGCGCGACAGGGAACTACGAGCAGTACTTC
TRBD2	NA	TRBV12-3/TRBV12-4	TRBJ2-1	CASSYTSGYLNEQFF	TGTGCCAGCAGTTACACTAGCGGGTACCTCAATGAGCAGTTCTTC
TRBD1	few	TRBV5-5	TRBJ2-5	CASSRTGQETQYF	TGTGCCAGCAGCAGGACAGGGCAAGAGACCCAGTACTTC
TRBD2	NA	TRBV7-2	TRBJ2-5	CASSLRGGAGGGDQETQYF	TGTGCCAGCAGCTTACGCGGGGGGGCTGGGGGGGGCGACCAAGAGACGCAGTACTTC
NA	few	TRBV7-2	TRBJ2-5	CASSLDYQETQYF	TGTGCCAGCAGCTTAGACTACCAAGAGACCCAGTACTTC
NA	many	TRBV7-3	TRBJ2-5	CASSLNGLDQETQYF	TGTGCCAGCAGCTTAAATGGCTTAGACCAAGAGACCCAGTACTTC
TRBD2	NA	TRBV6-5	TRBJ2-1	CASSYPAGGNNEQFF	TGTGCCAGCAGTTACCCAGCGGGAGGGAATAATGAGCAGTTCTTC
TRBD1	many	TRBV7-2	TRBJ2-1	CASSTRRTGSWETQFF	TGTGCCAGCAGTACAAGGAGGACAGGGTCTTGGGAGACCCAGTTCTTC
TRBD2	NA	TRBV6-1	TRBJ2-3	CASRRTGGGAADTQYF	TGTGCCAGCCGTCGCACGGGGGGGGGCGCGGCAGATACGCAGTATTTC
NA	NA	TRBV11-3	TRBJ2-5	CASASRGAKKTQYF	TGTGCCAGCGCGAGTAGAGGGGCGAAGAAGACCCAGTACTTC
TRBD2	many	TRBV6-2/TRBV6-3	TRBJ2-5	CASRPGLAGRETQYF	TGTGCCAGCAGGCCGGGACTAGCGGGGAGGGAGACCCAGTACTTC
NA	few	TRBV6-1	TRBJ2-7	CASSEIGLAYEQYF	TGTGCCAGCAGTGAAATAGGGCTGGCCTACGAGCAGTACTTC
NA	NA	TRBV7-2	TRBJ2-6	CASSLALSF	TGTGCCAGCAGCTTAGCGCTAAGTTTC
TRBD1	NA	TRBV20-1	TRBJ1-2	CSARTGQGQVGYTF	TGCAGTGCTAGGACAGGACAGGGGCAGGTGGGCTACACCTTC
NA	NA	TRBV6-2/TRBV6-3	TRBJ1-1	CASMNRTNTEAFF	TGTGCCAGCATGAACAGGACGAACACTGAAGCTTTCTTT
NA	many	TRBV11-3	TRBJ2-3	CASSLGVATDTQYF	TGTGCCAGCAGCTTAGGGGTCGCCACAGATACGCAGTATTTT
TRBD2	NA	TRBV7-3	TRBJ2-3	CASSPGTSGGAPDTQYF	TGTGCCAGCAGCCCGGGGACTAGCGGCGGTGCCCCAGATACGCAGTACTTT
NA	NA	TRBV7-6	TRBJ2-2	CALRAGSTGEQFF	TGTGCCCTCAGGGCCGGGAGCACCGGGGAGCAGTTTTTT
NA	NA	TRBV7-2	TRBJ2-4	CASGLTVQKIQYF	TGTGCCAGCGGCCTGACAGTCCAAAAGATCCAGTACTTC
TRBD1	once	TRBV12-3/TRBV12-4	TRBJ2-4	CASSFSGQGAKNTQYF	TGTGCCAGCAGTTTTTCGGGGCAGGGGGCCAAAAATACGCAGTACTTC
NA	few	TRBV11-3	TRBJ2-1	CASSLGQGGGEQFF	TGTGCCAGCAGCTTAGGACAGGGAGGAGGTGAGCAGTTCTTC
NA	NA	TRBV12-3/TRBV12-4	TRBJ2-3	CAGRHGGRGQDTQYF	TGTGCCGGGAGGCATGGGGGCCGAGGCCAAGATACGCAGTATTTC
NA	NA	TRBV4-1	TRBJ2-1	CASSQEGAIRNEQFF	TGCGCCAGCAGCCAAGAAGGAGCAATTCGGAATGAGCAGTTCTTC
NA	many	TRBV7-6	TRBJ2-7	CASSPVLDSSYEQYF	TGTGCCAGCAGCCCCGTACTAGATTCGTCCTACGAGCAGTACTTC
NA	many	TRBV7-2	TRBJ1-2	CASSLDSSNRVYGYTF	TGTGCCAGCAGCTTAGACTCTTCTAACCGAGTCTATGGCTACACCTTC
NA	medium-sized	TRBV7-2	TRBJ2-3	CASSLVGRGPDTQYF	TGTGCCAGCAGCTTAGTCGGGCGGGGGCCAGATACGCAGTATTTT
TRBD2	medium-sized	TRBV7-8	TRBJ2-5	CASSLVASGGPQYF	TGTGCCAGCAGCTTAGTGGCTAGCGGGGGACCCCAGTACTTC
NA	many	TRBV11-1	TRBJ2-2	CASSLEKSHREASSTGELFF	TGTGCCAGCAGCTTAGAAAAATCGCACAGGGAAGCGTCGAGCACCGGGGAGCTGTTTTTT
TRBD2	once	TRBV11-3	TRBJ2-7	CASRSAGGRAKNTQYF	TGTGCCAGCCGCTCAGCGGGGGGGCGTGCCAAAAACACGCAGTACTTC
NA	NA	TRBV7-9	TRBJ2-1	CASSEYREQFF	TGTGCCAGCAGCGAGTACAGGGAGCAGTTCTTC
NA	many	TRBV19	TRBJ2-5	CATKLGETQYF	TGTGCCACTAAATTGGGAGAGACCCAGTACTTC
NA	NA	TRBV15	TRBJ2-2	CATSSPALNTGELFF	TGTGCCACCAGCAGTCCGGCCCTGAACACCGGGGAGCTGTTTTTT
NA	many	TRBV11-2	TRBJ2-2	CASSLYGLPGELFF	TGTGCCAGCAGCTTATATGGGCTCCCCGGGGAGCTGTTTTTT
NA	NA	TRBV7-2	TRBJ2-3	CASSLGPGAGTDTQYF	TGTGCCAGCAGCTTAGGGCCCGGGGCGGGCACAGATACGCAGTATTTT
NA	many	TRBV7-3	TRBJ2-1	CASSGTGVNEQFF	TGTGCCAGCAGCGGGACGGGTGTCAATGAGCAGTTCTTC
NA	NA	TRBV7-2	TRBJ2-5	CAGGTGVRDKETQYF	TGTGCCGGGGGGACCGGGGTCCGTGACAAAGAGACCCAGTACTTC
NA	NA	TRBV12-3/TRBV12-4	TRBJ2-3	CATGRGAKNTQYF	TGTGCCACGGGGCGGGGCGCTAAAAACACGCAGTACTTT
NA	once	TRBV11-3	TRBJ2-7	CASSFEAGLGAEDTQYF	TGTGCCAGCAGCTTCGAAGCCGGGCTAGGGGCCGAAGACACGCAGTACTTC
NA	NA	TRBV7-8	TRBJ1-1	CASSALGAGARNTEAFF	TGTGCCAGCAGCGCGCTGGGTGCGGGGGCGAGGAACACTGAAGCTTTCTTT